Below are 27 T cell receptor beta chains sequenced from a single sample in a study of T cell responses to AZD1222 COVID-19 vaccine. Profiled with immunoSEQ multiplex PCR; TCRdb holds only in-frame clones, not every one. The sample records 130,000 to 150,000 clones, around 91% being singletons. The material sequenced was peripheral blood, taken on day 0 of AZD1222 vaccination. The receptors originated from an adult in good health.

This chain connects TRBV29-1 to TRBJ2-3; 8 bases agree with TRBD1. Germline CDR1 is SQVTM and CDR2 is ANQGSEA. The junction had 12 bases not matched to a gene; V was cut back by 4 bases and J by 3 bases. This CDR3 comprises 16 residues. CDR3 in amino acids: CSVGPTGAEGTDTQYF. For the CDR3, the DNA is TGCAGCGTTGGCCCGACAGGGGCAGAGGGGACAGATACGCAGTATTTT.

CDR3 DNA: TGTGCCAGCAGCGCGGGCGTACTAGCCATAATAGAGGAGCAGTACTTC. Encoded protein: CASSAGVLAIIEEQYF. The genes are TRBV9 and TRBJ2-7, with D possibly matching TRBD2 (6 bases). The germline gives CDR1 SGDLS, CDR2 YYNGEE. The CDR3 contains 16 residues. With 3 bases removed from V and 7 bases from J, the gap between germline ends came to 23 bases.

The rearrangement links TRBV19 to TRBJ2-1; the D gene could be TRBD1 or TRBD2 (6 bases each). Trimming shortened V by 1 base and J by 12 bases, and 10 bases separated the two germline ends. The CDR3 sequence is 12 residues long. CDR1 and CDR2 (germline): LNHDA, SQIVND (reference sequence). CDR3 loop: CASSIVGGGQFF. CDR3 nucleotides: TGTGCCAGTAGTATAGTAGGAGGGGGGCAGTTCTTC.

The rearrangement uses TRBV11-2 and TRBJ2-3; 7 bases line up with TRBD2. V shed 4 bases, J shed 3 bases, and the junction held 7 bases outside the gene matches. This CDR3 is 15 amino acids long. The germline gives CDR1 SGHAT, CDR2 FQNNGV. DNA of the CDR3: TGTGCCAGCAGCTCCCATGGGGGGGGGACAGATACGCAGTATTTT. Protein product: CASSSHGGGTDTQYF.

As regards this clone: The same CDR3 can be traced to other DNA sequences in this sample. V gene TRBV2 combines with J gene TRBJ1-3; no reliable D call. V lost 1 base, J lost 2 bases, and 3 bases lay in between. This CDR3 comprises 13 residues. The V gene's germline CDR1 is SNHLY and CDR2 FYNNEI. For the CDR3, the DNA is TGTGCCAGCAGTGAAGGAGCTGGAAACACCATATATTTT. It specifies CASSEGAGNTIYF.

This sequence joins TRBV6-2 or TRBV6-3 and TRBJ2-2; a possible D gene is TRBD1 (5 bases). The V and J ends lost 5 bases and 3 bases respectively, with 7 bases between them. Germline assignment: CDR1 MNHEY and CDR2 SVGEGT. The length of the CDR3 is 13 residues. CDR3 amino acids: CASSPRDTGELFF. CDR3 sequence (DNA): TGTGCCAGCAGTCCCAGGGACACCGGGGAGCTGTTTTTT.

CDR3 sequence reads: CASSQDALVDSQRDGEQYF. As DNA, the CDR3 is TGCGCCAGCAGCCAAGATGCCTTAGTCGACTCCCAAAGAGACGGCGAGCAGTACTTC. This rearrangement joins TRBV4-3 to TRBJ2-7; D ambiguous. Trimming pared 0 bases from V and 6 bases from J, leaving 27 bases between. This CDR3 spans 19 amino acids. Germline CDR1 is LGHNA and CDR2 is YSLEER.

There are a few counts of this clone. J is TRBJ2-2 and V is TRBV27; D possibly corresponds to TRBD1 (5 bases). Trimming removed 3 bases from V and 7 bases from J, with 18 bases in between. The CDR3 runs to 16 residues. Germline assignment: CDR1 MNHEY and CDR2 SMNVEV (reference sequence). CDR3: CASSFAWGWEGGELFF. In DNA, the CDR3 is TGTGCCAGCAGTTTCGCCTGGGGCTGGGAAGGCGGGGAGCTGTTTTTT.

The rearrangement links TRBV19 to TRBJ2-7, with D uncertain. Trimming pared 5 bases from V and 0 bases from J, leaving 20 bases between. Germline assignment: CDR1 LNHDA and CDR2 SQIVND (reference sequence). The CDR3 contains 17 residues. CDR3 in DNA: TGTGCCAGTAGTTCCTCTGACCTGTCCTTTAGCTCCTACGAGCAGTACTTC. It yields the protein CASSSSDLSFSSYEQYF.

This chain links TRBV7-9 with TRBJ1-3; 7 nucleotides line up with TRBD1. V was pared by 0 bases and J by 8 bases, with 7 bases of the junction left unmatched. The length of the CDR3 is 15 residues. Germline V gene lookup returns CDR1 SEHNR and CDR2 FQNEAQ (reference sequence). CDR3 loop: CASSLALQGQDTIYF. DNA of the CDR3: TGTGCCAGCAGCTTAGCGCTACAGGGGCAGGACACCATATATTTT. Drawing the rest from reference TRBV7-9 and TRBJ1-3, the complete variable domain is DTGVSQNPRHKITKRGQNVTFRCDPISEHNRLYWYRQTLGQGPEFLTYFQNEAQLEKSRLLSDRFSAERPKGSFSTLEIQRTEQGDSAMYLCASSLALQGQDTIYFGEGSWLTVV.

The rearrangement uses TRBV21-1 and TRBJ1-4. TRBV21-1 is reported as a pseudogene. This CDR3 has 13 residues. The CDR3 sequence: CASSGHPGEKLFF. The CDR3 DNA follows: TGTGCCAGCAGCGGCCATCCTGGGGAAAAACTGTTTTTT.

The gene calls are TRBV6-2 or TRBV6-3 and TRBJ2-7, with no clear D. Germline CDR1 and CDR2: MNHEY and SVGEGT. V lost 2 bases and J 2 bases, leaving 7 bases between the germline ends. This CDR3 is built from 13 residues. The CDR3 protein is CASSYQVPYEQYF. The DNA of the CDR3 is TGTGCCAGCAGTTACCAAGTACCCTACGAGCAGTACTTC.

Here the CDR3 reads CARHRGRGRKTEAFF. In nucleotides, the CDR3 is TGCGCCAGGCACAGGGGGCGCGGGAGAAAGACTGAAGCTTTCTTT. V is TRBV10-1 and J is TRBJ1-1, with 9 bases aligning to TRBD1. From germline, CDR1 is WNHNN and CDR2 SYGVQD (reference sequence). This CDR3 comprises 15 residues. V shed 9 bases and J 5 bases; nucleotides not matched to a gene: 13.

The CDR3 loop is CASSSPVSTARNEKLFF. CDR3 nucleotide sequence: TGTGCCAGCAGCTCTCCCGTATCGACCGCTCGTAATGAAAAACTGTTTTTT. This chain joins TRBV7-9 and TRBJ1-4, with no clear D. CDR1 and CDR2 from the germline V gene are SEHNR and FQNEAQ (reference sequence). The CDR3 consists of 17 residues. V lost 4 bases and J lost 4, with 19 bases in between.

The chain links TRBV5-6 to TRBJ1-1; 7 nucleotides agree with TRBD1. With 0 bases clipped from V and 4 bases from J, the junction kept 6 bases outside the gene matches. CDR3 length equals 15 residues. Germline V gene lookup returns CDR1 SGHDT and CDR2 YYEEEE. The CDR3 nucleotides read TGTGCCAGCAGCTTGGCGGGACAGCTGCCCACTGAAGCTTTCTTT. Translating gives CASSLAGQLPTEAFF.

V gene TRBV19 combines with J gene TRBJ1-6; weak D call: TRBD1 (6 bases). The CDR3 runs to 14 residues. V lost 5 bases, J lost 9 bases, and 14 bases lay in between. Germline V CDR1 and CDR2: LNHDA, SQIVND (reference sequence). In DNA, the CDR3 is TGTGCCAGTAGTCTTCAAACAGGGTTTTCACCCCTCCACTTT. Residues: CASSLQTGFSPLHF.

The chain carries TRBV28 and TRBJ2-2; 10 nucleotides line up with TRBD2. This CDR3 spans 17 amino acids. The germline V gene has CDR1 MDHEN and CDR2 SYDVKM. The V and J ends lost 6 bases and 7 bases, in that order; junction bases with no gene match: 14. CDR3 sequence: CASSAGTSAIGGGELFF. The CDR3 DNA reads TGTGCCAGCAGCGCCGGGACTAGCGCAATTGGGGGCGGGGAGCTGTTTTTT.

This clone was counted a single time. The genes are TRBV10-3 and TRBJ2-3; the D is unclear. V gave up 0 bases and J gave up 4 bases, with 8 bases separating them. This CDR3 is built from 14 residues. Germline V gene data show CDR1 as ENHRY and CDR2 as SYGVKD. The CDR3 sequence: CAISESTQADTQYF. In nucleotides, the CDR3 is TGTGCCATCAGTGAGTCAACGCAGGCAGATACGCAGTATTTT.

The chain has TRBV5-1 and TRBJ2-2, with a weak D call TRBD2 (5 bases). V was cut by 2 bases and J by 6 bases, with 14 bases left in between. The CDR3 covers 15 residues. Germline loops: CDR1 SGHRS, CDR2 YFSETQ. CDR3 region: CASSLEASPAGELFF. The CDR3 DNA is TGCGCCAGCAGCTTAGAGGCTAGCCCGGCCGGGGAGCTGTTTTTT.

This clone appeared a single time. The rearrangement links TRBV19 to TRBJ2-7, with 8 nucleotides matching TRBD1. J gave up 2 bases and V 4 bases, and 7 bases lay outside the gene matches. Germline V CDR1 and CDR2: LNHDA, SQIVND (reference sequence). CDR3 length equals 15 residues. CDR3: CASSRGQVQTYEQYF. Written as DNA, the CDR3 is TGTGCCAGTAGTAGGGGACAGGTGCAAACCTACGAGCAGTACTTC.

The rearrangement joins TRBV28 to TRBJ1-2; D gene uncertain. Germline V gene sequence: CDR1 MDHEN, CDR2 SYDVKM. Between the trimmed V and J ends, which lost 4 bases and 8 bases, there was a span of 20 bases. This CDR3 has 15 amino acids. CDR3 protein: CASSSLGRTWSGYTF. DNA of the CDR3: TGTGCCAGCAGTTCCCTAGGCCGAACCTGGTCCGGCTACACCTTC.

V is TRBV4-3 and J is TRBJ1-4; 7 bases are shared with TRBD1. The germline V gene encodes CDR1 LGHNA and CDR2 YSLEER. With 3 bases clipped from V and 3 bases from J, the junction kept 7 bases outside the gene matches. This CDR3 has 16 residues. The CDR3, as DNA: TGCGCCAGCAGCCAGAACCCGGGACAGCCTAATGAAAAACTGTTTTTT. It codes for CASSQNPGQPNEKLFF.

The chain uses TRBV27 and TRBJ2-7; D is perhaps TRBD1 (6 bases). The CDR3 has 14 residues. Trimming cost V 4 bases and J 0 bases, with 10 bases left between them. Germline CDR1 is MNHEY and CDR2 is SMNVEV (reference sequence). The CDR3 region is CASSYRVGSYEQYF. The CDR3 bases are TGTGCCAGCAGTTACAGGGTGGGCTCCTACGAGCAGTACTTC.

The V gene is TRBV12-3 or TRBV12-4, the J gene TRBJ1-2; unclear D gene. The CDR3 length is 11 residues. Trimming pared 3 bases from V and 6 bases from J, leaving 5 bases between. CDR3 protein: CASSFQNGYTF. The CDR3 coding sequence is TGTGCCAGCAGTTTCCAGAATGGCTACACCTTC.

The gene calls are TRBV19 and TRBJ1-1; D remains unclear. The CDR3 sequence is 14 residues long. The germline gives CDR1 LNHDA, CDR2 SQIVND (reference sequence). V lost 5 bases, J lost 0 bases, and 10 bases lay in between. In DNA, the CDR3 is TGTGCCAGTAGTGTAACCCGAATGAACACTGAAGCTTTCTTT. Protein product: CASSVTRMNTEAFF.

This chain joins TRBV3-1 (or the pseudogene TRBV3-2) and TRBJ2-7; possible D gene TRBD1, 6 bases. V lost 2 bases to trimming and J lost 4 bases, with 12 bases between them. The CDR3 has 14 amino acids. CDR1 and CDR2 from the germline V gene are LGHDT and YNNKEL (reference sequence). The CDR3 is CASSQYGGGYEQYF. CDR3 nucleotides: TGTGCCAGCAGCCAATATGGGGGCGGGTACGAGCAGTACTTC.

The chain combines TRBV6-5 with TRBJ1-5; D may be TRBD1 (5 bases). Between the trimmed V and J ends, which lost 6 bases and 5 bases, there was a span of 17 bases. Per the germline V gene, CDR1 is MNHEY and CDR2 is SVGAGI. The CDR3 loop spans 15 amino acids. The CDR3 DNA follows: TGTGCCAGCAGACCACTCATGGGGGGTGATCAGCCCCAGCATTTT. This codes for CASRPLMGGDQPQHF.